A selection of T cell receptor beta chains follows, all from one sample in a study of blood T cell repertoires in COVID-19. TCRdb's copy holds only in-frame clones and misses some; the assay was immunoSEQ multiplex PCR. The table shows roughly 250,000 clones, with 70% to 90% occurring only once. The material sequenced was peripheral blood. The receptors stem from a woman aged 30 to 39 with acute or convalescent COVID-19. Both conserved end residues are part of each CDR3. D genes are given only for firm matches. The listing skips clone size in some rows; elsewhere it reads once, few, many or a size class.

TRBV30	TRBD1	TRBJ1-2	NA	TGTGCCTGGAGTGCCTCACATGGGACAGGGAGTGGCTATGGCTACACCTTC	CAWSASHGTGSGYGYTF
TRBV6-6	NA	TRBJ2-3	NA	TGTGCCAGCACCCTTAACGACCAGGACACAGATACGCAGTATTTT	CASTLNDQDTDTQYF
TRBV5-1	NA	TRBJ2-3	NA	TGCGCCAGCAGCTTGGATCGGCGGTCGAGCACAGATACGCAGTATTTT	CASSLDRRSSTDTQYF
TRBV15	NA	TRBJ2-1	NA	TGTGCCACCAGCACCCAGGCTTACAATGAGCAGTTCTTC	CATSTQAYNEQFF
TRBV7-2	TRBD1	TRBJ2-7	NA	TGTGCCAGCAGCCGTCTGACAGGGATGTCCTACGAGCAGTACTTC	CASSRLTGMSYEQYF
TRBV12-5	NA	TRBJ2-2	few	TGTGCTAGTGGTTTGGTACCGGGCGGGGAGCTGTTTTTT	CASGLVPGGELFF
TRBV30	TRBD2	TRBJ2-2	NA	TGTGCCTGGACTAGCGGGAGGAACACCGGGGAGCTGTTTTTT	CAWTSGRNTGELFF
TRBV13	NA	TRBJ2-7	NA	TGTGCCAGCAGCCCCCCGGACACATCGGTGGAGCAGTACTTC	CASSPPDTSVEQYF
TRBV7-6	TRBD2	TRBJ2-5	NA	TGTGCCAGCAGCTTAGAGTCCCCACTAGCGGGTTCGGAGACCCAGTACTTC	CASSLESPLAGSETQYF
TRBV25-1	NA	TRBJ1-1	NA	TGTGCCAGCAGTGCCCCGGACGGGGGGCGAGGGAACACTGAAGCTTTCTTT	CASSAPDGGRGNTEAFF
TRBV10-3	TRBD2	TRBJ2-3	once	TGTGCCATCAGTGATATACTAGCGGGAGGCACAGATACGCAGTATTTT	CAISDILAGGTDTQYF
TRBV6-2/TRBV6-3	TRBD1	TRBJ2-5	NA	TGTGCCAGCAGTTACTCGACAGGGGTGGAGACCCAGTACTTC	CASSYSTGVETQYF
TRBV10-3	NA	TRBJ1-3	NA	TGTGCCACAGACACCCACTCTGGAAACACCATATATTTT	CATDTHSGNTIYF
TRBV5-1	NA	TRBJ2-7	NA	TGCGCCAGCAGCCAATTGCGGGGGCAACACTACGAGCAGTACTTC	CASSQLRGQHYEQYF
TRBV30	TRBD1	TRBJ1-5	NA	TGTGCCTGCGGGAGGGACAGCTCTCAGCCCCAGCATTTT	CACGRDSSQPQHF
TRBV7-9	TRBD1	TRBJ1-4	NA	TGTGCCAGCAGCACCCGGACAGGGGGGATTGAAAAACTGTTTTTT	CASSTRTGGIEKLFF
TRBV9	NA	TRBJ2-1	few	TGTGCCAGCAGCGCCGAAGGGGTCGCCTACAATGAGCAGTTCTTC	CASSAEGVAYNEQFF
TRBV6-4	TRBD1	TRBJ2-7	NA	TGTGCCAGCAGCCCCGGGACAGACTCCTACGAGCAGTACTTC	CASSPGTDSYEQYF
TRBV18	NA	TRBJ2-1	NA	TGTGCCAGCTCACCCGGCGGGACCAGATACAATGAGCAGTTCTTC	CASSPGGTRYNEQFF
TRBV20-1	TRBD2	TRBJ2-7	NA	TGCAGTGCGAGTAGCGGGAGAGGGACCTACGAGCAGTACTTC	CSASSGRGTYEQYF
TRBV19	TRBD1	TRBJ1-4	NA	TGTGCCAGTAGCCCGGGGACAGTCCAGGGACGGAGGAGGTCTAATGAAAAACTGTTTTTT	CASSPGTVQGRRRSNEKLFF
TRBV19	NA	TRBJ1-5	NA	TGTGCCAGTAGTATAATCCGGAACAGCCATAGCAATCAGCCCCAGCATTTT	CASSIIRNSHSNQPQHF
TRBV20-1	TRBD2	TRBJ2-7	NA	TGCAGTGCTAGTGGGAGGGCCTACGAGCAGTACTTC	CSASGRAYEQYF
TRBV19	NA	TRBJ1-5	NA	TGTGCCAGTAGTGAGGGTCAGCCCCAGCATTTT	CASSEGQPQHF
TRBV6-6	TRBD2	TRBJ2-5	NA	TGTGCCAGCAGTCTAGATGGGGCTAGCGGGAGAGGAGAGACCCAGTACTTC	CASSLDGASGRGETQYF
TRBV24-1	TRBD1	TRBJ2-4	NA	TGTGCCACCAGTGAATCAGGGGGTGAAAACATTCAGTACTTC	CATSESGGENIQYF
TRBV3-1/TRBV3-2	TRBD1	TRBJ2-3	NA	TGTGCCAGCAGCGGGGACAGCTCCACAGATACGCAGTATTTT	CASSGDSSTDTQYF
TRBV10-1	NA	TRBJ1-1	NA	TGCGCCAGCAGTGAGTCGGGGACGGGGGGAGCTTTCTTT	CASSESGTGGAFF
TRBV21-1	NA	TRBJ2-7	NA	TGTGCCAGCAGCAAATCGGGGAGCTCCTACGAGCAGTACTTC	CASSKSGSSYEQYF
TRBV3-1/TRBV3-2	NA	TRBJ2-5	once	TGTGCCAGCAGCCGAGAAGCACGCGAGACCCAGTACTTC	CASSREARETQYF
TRBV5-5	TRBD2	TRBJ2-1	NA	TGTGCCAGCAGCCGGGCGGGAGCGGTCCACAATGAGCAGTTCTTC	CASSRAGAVHNEQFF
TRBV4-3	TRBD2	TRBJ2-3	NA	TGCGCCAGCAGCCAAGGGACTAGCGGGTACACAGATACGCAGTATTTT	CASSQGTSGYTDTQYF
TRBV19	TRBD1	TRBJ2-7	once	TGTGCCAGTAGTCCGCTCCGGGACAGGGGGCCCGAGCAGTACTTC	CASSPLRDRGPEQYF
TRBV7-2	TRBD2	TRBJ2-7	few	TGTGCCAGCAGCTTGGAAATAGCGGGGGTTACCTACGAGCAGTACTTC	CASSLEIAGVTYEQYF
TRBV4-3	NA	TRBJ2-7	once	TGCGCCAGCACCATTTCTAGCGTTAATGAAACCCAGTACGAGCAGTACTTC	CASTISSVNETQYEQYF
TRBV5-1	NA	TRBJ2-5	NA	TGCGCCAGCAGCTTGGCCGGGCAGGGGCGAGAGACCCAGTACTTC	CASSLAGQGRETQYF
TRBV27	TRBD1	TRBJ2-7	NA	TGTGCCAGCAGTTTAGAGGGACAGTCCTACGAGCAGTACTTC	CASSLEGQSYEQYF
TRBV18	NA	TRBJ2-5	NA	TGTGCCAGCTCACCCCGGCGGGGCCGCATCCAAGAGACCCAGTACTTC	CASSPRRGRIQETQYF